This section outlines one T cell receptor beta chain sequence together with its context. These data originate in a study of blood T cell repertoires in COVID-19. The wider study: Samples taken during acute and convalescent COVID-19 were collected in the United States, Italy and Spain. From T cells, B-cell-depleted T cells, or PBMCs came the material, which was cDNA or gDNA.

Authors' analysis steps: Reference gene primer amplification yielded estimated nucleated cell counts. Profiling relied on immunoSEQ multiplex PCR, and the TCRdb table lists in-frame clones only, not all of them. That table supplies the V and J calls and clone size; D and trimming were determined from the DNA. The profile shows about 83,000 clones, 70% to 90% of them singletons. From germline, CDR1 is SEHNR and CDR2 FQNEAQ (reference sequence). Trimming shortened V by 6 bases and J by 1 base, and 9 bases separated the two germline ends. The CDR3 sequence is 13 residues long. The V gene is TRBV7-9, the J gene TRBJ1-1, with a weak D call TRBD1 (6 bases). Material: peripheral blood. The TCR comes from an elderly woman with acute or convalescent COVID-19. The CDR3 nucleotides read TGTGCCAGCAGTCCGGGACAGAACACTGAAGCTTTCTTT. Residues: CASSPGQNTEAFF.